This T cell receptor beta chain was found in a study of metastatic and nonmetastatic thyroid tumors. Study-level information: Malignant thyroid and benign thyroid patients provided blood and tumor or nodule tissue whose repertoires were compared.

All patients were untreated before thyroid surgery. This clone was seen ten or more times. Losses at the gene ends were 4 bases for V and 3 bases for J; bases not matched to a gene: 5. The CDR3 has 14 amino acids. Germline V gives CDR1 SGHRS, CDR2 YFSETQ. In the study's own analysis: The distant-metastasis classifier for papillary thyroid cancer was built from CDR3 differences across clinicopathological groups. MiXCR was used by TCRdb to re-call the PCR reads. These V and J calls derive from TCRdb rather than the authors' analysis. The table lists 35,000 to 50,000 clones, 13% of them singletons, with over 7.5% in the top ten.

This sequence joins TRBV5-1 and TRBJ2-7; TRBD2 matches 9 bases. The TCR comes from a female donor with papillary thyroid cancer or a benign thyroid nodule (not recorded which). Some clones in this sample may be carry-over from other donors' samples. The sample comprised blood. The CDR3 bases are TGCGCCAGCAGCCTCGGCGGGAGGGACTACGAGCAGTACTTC. Translation gives CASSLGGRDYEQYF.